This T cell receptor beta chain originates from a study of T cell changes during pregnancy in multiple sclerosis. TCRdb's table, derived via immunoSEQ multiplex PCR, lists solely in-frame clones and lacks some. The table includes about 31,000 clones, around 88% detected once. This CDR3 has 15 residues. Germline V lookup: CDR1 LNHDA, CDR2 SQIVND (reference sequence). Sequenced material: CD4+ T cells from peripheral blood mononuclear cells, taken in the first trimester of pregnancy. The TCR comes from a female donor in good health, enrolled as a control in a pregnancy study. V and J are TRBV19 and TRBJ2-5, with TRBD1 matching 10 bases. The tail of the sequence fits TRBJ2-7 better, so the J call may be wrong. The DNA of the CDR3 is TGTGCCAGCGCGACCTCGGGACAGGGGTTCTACGAGCAGTACTTC. Residues: CASATSGQGFYEQYF.